The T cell receptor (beta chain) under discussion was sequenced for a study of cytomegalovirus exposure and HLA in healthy donors. Remarks on this clone: The antigen is undetermined.

The PCR contained 60 Vbeta and 13 Jbeta primers. Repertoires were generated with immunoSEQ multiplex PCR, while TCRdb's copy carries only in-frame clones and drops some. The sample holds 120,000 or so clones, around 72% seen once. Germline CDR1 reads LNHNV; CDR2 reads YYDKDF (reference sequence). V trimming: 3 bases; J trimming: 6 bases; junction bases outside the gene matches: 8. CDR3 size: 15 residues. Study results and caveats: Donor immune exposure was known only as CMV serostatus. A missense variant in DCLRE1C was later tied to TCR beta V- and J-gene trimming. Later analysis indicated greater clonal expansion among HLA-associated TCR beta chains than among equally common other chains. Common viral pathogens were later found to be apparently linked to several of the most significant clusters.

The chain joins TRBV15 to TRBJ1-5, with 7 positions matching TRBD1. This sequence was found in a woman between 50 and 59 years old in good health and CMV-seropositive. Material: PBMCs. In nucleotides, the CDR3 is TGTGCCACCAGCAGCGCAGGGGGTGAGGGTCAGCCCCAGCATTTT. It translates to CATSSAGGEGQPQHF.